One and the same sample provided the 10 T cell receptor beta chains below, sequenced in a study of T cell repertoires in cytomegalovirus infection. TCRdb recomputed calls from the reads with MiXCR, one row per CDR3 protein. This table has around 490,000 distinct CDR3 sequences, approximately 26% appearing once. The sequenced sample was PBMCs. These receptors were obtained from a human donor in good health (CMV status not recorded). Some clones in this sample may be carry-over from other donors' samples.

In its sample, this clonotype was seen many times. V is TRBV7-8 and J is TRBJ2-5, with no clear D. Germline CDR1 reads SGHVS; CDR2 reads FQNEAQ. V lost 8 bases to trimming and J lost 7 bases, with 11 bases between them. The length of the CDR3 is 11 residues. The CDR3 region is CASGERWTQYF. The CDR3 DNA reads TGTGCCAGCGGAGAGAGGTGGACCCAGTACTTC.

About this clonotype: Given a much more abundant clone one base away, this may be a read error. The chain is built from TRBV7-2 and TRBJ2-3, with D maybe TRBD2 (6 bases). The germline V gene has CDR1 SGHTA and CDR2 FQGNSA. This CDR3 is 13 amino acids long. The CDR3 loop reads CVSSSPGGDTQYF. In DNA form, the CDR3 reads TGTGTCAGCAGCTCCCCCGGGGGAGATACGCAGTATTTT. The full variable domain, completed using reference TRBV7-2 and TRBJ2-3, is GAGVSQSPSNKVTEKGKDVELRCDPISGHTALYWYRQSLGQGLEFLIYFQGNSAPDKSGLPSDRFSAERTGGSVSTLTIQRTQQEDSAVYLCVSSSPGGDTQYFGPGTRLTVL.

The V call is TRBV24-1, the J call TRBJ2-3; D uncertain. Per the germline V gene, CDR1 is KGHDR and CDR2 is SFDVKD. The CDR3 consists of 12 residues. V gave up 5 bases and J gave up 1 base, with 3 bases separating them. CDR3 in amino acids: CATSGGTDTQYF. In DNA form, the CDR3 reads TGTGCCACCAGTGGAGGCACAGATACGCAGTATTTT.

V is TRBV6-2 or TRBV6-3 and J is TRBJ2-7; the D is unclear. This CDR3 has 11 residues. The V gene lost 6 bases and the J gene lost 7 bases, with 10 bases spanning the gap. CDR1 is MNHEY and CDR2 is SVGEGT in the germline V gene. CDR3 region: CASSQLGEQYF. CDR3 nucleotides: TGTGCCAGCAGCCAATTAGGAGAGCAGTACTTC.

This clonotype was found many times. This chain uses TRBV7-2 with TRBJ2-3; TRBD2 aligns across 12 bases. From germline, CDR1 is SGHTA and CDR2 FQGNSA. Germline trimming cut 3 bases from V and 5 bases from J; bases unmatched to any gene: 3. CDR3 length equals 15 residues. The DNA for the CDR3 is TGTGCCAGCAGCTTGACTAGCGGGAGAGGAGATACGCAGTATTTT. Its protein is CASSLTSGRGDTQYF.

As concerns this clonotype: This may be a read error: a much more frequent sequence differs by one nucleotide. The V and J genes are TRBV7-6 and TRBJ2-7; perhaps TRBD2 as D (5 bases). The CDR3 runs 14 residues. Trimming took off 5 bases at V and 5 bases at J, with 16 bases between the two ends. CDR1 and CDR2 from the germline V gene are SGHVS and FNYEAQ. The CDR3 spells CASSPRGVGDEQYV. The CDR3 DNA is TGTGCCAGCAGCCCGCGAGGAGTGGGAGACGAGCAGTACGTC.

This clonotype was recorded many times. V gene TRBV6-5 combines with J gene TRBJ1-6, with 7 bases matching TRBD1. Trimming cost V 0 bases and J 9 bases; bases outside gene matches: 5. Per the germline V gene, CDR1 is MNHEY and CDR2 is SVGAGI. This CDR3 comprises 15 residues. CDR3 sequence (DNA): TGTGCCAGCAGTTACTCAGACAGGGCGGGTTCACCCCTCCACTTT. It encodes CASSYSDRAGSPLHF.

This clonotype was detected only a few times. The chain has TRBV4-3 and TRBJ2-3, with D possibly being TRBD2 (6 bases). The length of the CDR3 is 13 residues. V was trimmed by 4 bases and J by 4 bases, leaving 9 bases between them. From germline, CDR1 is LGHNA and CDR2 YSLEER. The CDR3 spells CASSLWRADTQYF. The CDR3 region has the DNA TGCGCCAGCAGCCTTTGGAGGGCAGATACGCAGTATTTT.

This clonotype was counted many times. The gene calls are TRBV7-2 and TRBJ1-2; the match to TRBD1 covers 8 bases. After removal of 7 bases from V and 4 bases from J, the junction contained 14 bases not matched to a gene. Germline V CDR1 and CDR2: SGHTA, FQGNSA. The CDR3 is 16 residues long. The CDR3 loop is CASIQGAGEGSYGYTF. The CDR3 DNA sequence: TGTGCCAGCATCCAGGGGGCCGGGGAGGGGAGCTATGGCTACACCTTC.

This clonotype has at least ten counts. The chain recombines TRBV7-2 with TRBJ1-2; 7 nucleotides align to TRBD1. V was clipped by 3 bases and J by 0 bases; unmatched bases: 1. CDR3 length: 14 residues. The germline CDR1 and CDR2 sequences are SGHTA and FQGNSA. The CDR3 region has the DNA TGTGCCAGCAGCTTCGGGACAGCTAACTATGGCTACACCTTC. It specifies CASSFGTANYGYTF.